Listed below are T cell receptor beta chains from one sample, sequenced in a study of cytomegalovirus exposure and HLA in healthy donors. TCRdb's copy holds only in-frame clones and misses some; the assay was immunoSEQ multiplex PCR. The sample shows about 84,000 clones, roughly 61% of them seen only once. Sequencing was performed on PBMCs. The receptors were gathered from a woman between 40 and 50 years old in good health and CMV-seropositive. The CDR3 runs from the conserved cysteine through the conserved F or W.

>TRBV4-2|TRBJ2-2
CASSPGDRFRSSEELFF
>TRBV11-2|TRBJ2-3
CASSSAGSAADTQYF
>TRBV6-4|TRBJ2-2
CASSDSNLASGELFF
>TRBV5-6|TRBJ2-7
CASTPQGFYEQYF
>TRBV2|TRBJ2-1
CASGGQATEQFF
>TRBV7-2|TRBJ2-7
CASSLVSGQGSQGGYEQYF
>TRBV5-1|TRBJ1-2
CASSTSDRGTYGYTF
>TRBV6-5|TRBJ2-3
CASSLQGALTDTQYF
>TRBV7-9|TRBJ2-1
CASSPPGFGAGNNEQFF
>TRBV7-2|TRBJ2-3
CASSFTGLAGAGTDTQYF
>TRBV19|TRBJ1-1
CASSIGGVGKNTEAFF
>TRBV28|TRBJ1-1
CASSGRMNTEAFF
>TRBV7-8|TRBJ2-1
CASSLYGLADYNEQFF
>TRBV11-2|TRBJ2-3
CASSPSTTGAGTDTQYF
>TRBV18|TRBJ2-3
CASSQRTGGDTQYF
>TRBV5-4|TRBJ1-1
CASSKAGGRRTEAFF
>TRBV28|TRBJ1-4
CASSTQGADEKLFF
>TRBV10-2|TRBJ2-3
CASSDRRLGTDTQYF
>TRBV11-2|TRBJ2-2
CASRVGRGRTAANTGELFF
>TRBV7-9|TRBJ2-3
CASSLPGGTDTQYF
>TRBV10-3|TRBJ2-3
CAISKSGTSGRSVRPDTQYF
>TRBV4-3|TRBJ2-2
CASSRGWEEVDTGELFF
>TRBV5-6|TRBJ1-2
CASSLAGWGQGYGYTF